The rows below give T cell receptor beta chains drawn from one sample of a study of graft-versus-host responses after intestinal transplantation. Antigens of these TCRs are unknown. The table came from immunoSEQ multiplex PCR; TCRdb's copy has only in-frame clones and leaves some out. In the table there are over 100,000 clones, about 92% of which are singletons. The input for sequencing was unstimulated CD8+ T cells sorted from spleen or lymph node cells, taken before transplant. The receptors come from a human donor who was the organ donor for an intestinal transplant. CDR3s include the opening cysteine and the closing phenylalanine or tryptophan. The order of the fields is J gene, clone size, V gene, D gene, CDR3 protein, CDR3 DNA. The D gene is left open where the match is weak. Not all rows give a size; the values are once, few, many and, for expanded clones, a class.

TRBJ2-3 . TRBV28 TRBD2 CASSLNLGGEKTDTQYF TGTGCCAGCAGCCTAAATCTTGGGGGGGAGAAGACAGATACGCAGTATTTT
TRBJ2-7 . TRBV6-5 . CASSEGKGGDEQYF TGTGCCAGCAGTGAAGGGAAAGGGGGGGACGAGCAGTACTTC
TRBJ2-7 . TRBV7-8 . CASSLAGRAGEVYF TGTGCCAGCAGCCTAGCAGGTCGGGCAGGGGAAGTGTACTTC
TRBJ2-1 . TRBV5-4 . CASSRRLAFYNEQFF TGTGCCAGCAGCCGTAGATTGGCTTTTTACAATGAGCAGTTCTTC
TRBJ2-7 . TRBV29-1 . CSVMGGQLSYEQYF TGCAGCGTGATGGGCGGGCAGCTCTCCTACGAGCAGTACTTC
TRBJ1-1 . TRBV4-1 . CASSGLGRSFEAFF TGCGCCAGCAGCGGGCTTGGACGGTCCTTTGAAGCTTTCTTT
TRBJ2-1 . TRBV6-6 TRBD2 CASRQTSGRSNEQFF TGTGCCAGCAGGCAGACTAGCGGGAGATCGAATGAGCAGTTCTTC
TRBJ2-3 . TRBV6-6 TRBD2 CASSYLLAGEADTQYF TGTGCCAGCAGTTACCTACTAGCGGGAGAGGCAGATACGCAGTATTTT
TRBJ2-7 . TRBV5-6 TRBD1 CASSLGRGSSYEQYF TGTGCCAGCAGCTTGGGCAGGGGGAGCTCCTACGAGCAGTACTTC
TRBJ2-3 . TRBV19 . CASSGGQRDADTQYF TGTGCCAGTAGTGGCGGCCAGCGAGATGCAGATACGCAGTATTTT
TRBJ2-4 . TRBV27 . CASSLQGKNIQYF TGTGCCAGCAGTTTGCAAGGGAAAAACATTCAGTACTTC
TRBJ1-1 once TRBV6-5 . CASSYSGGLNTEAFF TGTGCCAGCAGTTACTCCGGGGGGCTGAACACTGAAGCTTTCTTT
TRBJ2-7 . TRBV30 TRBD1 CAFQAPGTGKGILEQYF TGTGCCTTTCAAGCCCCCGGGACAGGGAAAGGGATACTCGAGCAGTACTTC
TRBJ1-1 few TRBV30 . CAWSVGTEAFF TGTGCCTGGAGTGTAGGGACAGAAGCTTTCTTT
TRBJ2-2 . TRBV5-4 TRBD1 CASSLGQGAGELFF TGTGCCAGCAGCTTGGGACAGGGGGCCGGGGAGCTGTTTTTT
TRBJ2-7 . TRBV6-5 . CASSYRQTDSEQYF TGTGCCAGCAGTTACCGGCAGACCGACAGCGAGCAGTACTTC
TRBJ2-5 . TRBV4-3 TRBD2 CASSQALAGVGETQYF TGCGCCAGCAGCCAAGCCCTAGCGGGAGTAGGGGAGACCCAGTACTTC
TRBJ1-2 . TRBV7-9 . CASSSWWGNYGYTF TGTGCCAGCAGCTCTTGGTGGGGGAACTATGGCTACACCTTC
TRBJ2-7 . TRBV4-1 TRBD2 CASSPGTSGYEQYF TGCGCCAGCAGCCCGGGGACTAGCGGTTACGAGCAGTACTTC
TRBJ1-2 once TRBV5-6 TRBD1 CASSFQTGANYGYTF TGTGCCAGCAGCTTTCAGACAGGGGCGAACTATGGCTACACCTTC
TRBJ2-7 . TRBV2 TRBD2 CASSYLGTSGSYEQYF TGTGCCAGCAGTTATCTTGGGACTAGCGGCTCCTACGAGCAGTACTTC
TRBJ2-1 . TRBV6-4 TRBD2 CASSDYPTSGSYNEQFF TGTGCCAGCAGTGACTATCCAACTAGCGGGAGTTACAATGAGCAGTTCTTC
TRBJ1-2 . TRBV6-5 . CASSEQIYGYTF TGTGCCAGCAGTGAGCAGATTTATGGCTACACCTTC
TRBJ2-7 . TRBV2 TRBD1 CASRETRLEHRGLTYEQYF TGTGCCAGCAGGGAAACAAGGTTGGAGCACAGGGGGCTAACCTACGAGCAGTACTTC
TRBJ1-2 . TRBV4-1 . CASSQVALTYGYTF TGCGCCAGCAGCCAAGTCGCGTTGACCTATGGCTACACCTTC
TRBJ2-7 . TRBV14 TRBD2 CASSQEGLAGLFSYEQYF TGTGCCAGCAGCCAAGAAGGACTAGCGGGACTCTTCTCCTACGAGCAGTACTTC
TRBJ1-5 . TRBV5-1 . CASSPTFGDQPQHF TGCGCCAGCAGCCCCACTTTCGGGGATCAGCCCCAGCATTTT
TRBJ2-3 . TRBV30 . CAWSVVPLTDTQYF TGTGCCTGGAGTGTAGTTCCGCTCACAGATACGCAGTATTTT
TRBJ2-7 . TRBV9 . CASSVAEGGKHSYEQYF TGTGCCAGCAGCGTAGCTGAAGGCGGGAAGCACTCCTACGAGCAGTACTTC
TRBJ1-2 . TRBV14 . CASSQYKNYGYTF TGTGCCAGCAGCCAATATAAAAACTATGGCTACACCTTC
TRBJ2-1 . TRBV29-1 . CSVEGGTYNEQFF TGCAGCGTTGAGGGGGGCACTTACAATGAGCAGTTCTTC
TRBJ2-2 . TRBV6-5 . CASGWATTGELFF TGTGCCAGCGGGTGGGCTACGACCGGGGAGCTGTTTTTT
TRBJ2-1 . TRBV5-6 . CASSYLLIDNEQFF TGTGCCAGCAGCTATCTCCTGATTGACAATGAGCAGTTCTTC
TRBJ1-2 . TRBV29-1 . CSVPLRVQGVGYGYTF TGCAGCGTTCCCCTCCGAGTCCAGGGAGTAGGCTATGGCTACACCTTC
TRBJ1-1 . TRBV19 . CASSIMQGTEAFF TGTGCCAGTAGTATAATGCAGGGGACTGAAGCTTTCTTT
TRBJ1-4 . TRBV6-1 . CASSEGGRVTEKLFF TGTGCCAGCAGTGAAGGAGGCAGGGTTACTGAAAAACTGTTTTTT
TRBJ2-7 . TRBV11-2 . CASSLVQTEQYF TGTGCCAGCAGCTTAGTCCAAACCGAGCAGTACTTC
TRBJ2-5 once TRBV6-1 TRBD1 CASSDWDRGSYERYF TGTGCCAGCAGTGACTGGGACAGGGGCTCCTACGAGCGGTACTTC
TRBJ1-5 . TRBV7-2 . CASSPGPYTPNQPQHF TGTGCCAGCAGCCCAGGCCCGTATACTCCCAATCAGCCCCAGCATTTT
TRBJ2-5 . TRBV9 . CASSALGGGLQETQYF TGTGCCAGCAGCGCCCTAGGAGGGGGACTGCAAGAGACCCAGTACTTC
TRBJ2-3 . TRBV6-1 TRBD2 CASSGLAGADTQYF TGTGCCAGCAGTGGACTAGCGGGAGCAGATACGCAGTATTTT
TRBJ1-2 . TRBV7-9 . CASSLSMMSGVNYGYTF TGTGCCAGCAGCTTAAGTATGATGTCAGGGGTTAACTATGGCTACACCTTC
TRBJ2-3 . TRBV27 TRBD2 CASSPGLAGHTDTQYF TGTGCCAGCAGTCCCGGGCTAGCGGGCCACACAGATACGCAGTATTTT
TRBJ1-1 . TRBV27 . CASSFGMNTEAFF TGTGCCAGCAGTTTCGGAATGAACACTGAAGCTTTCTTT
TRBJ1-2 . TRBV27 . CASSSSPPTVSYGYTF TGTGCCAGCAGTTCCAGTCCCCCCACGGTATCCTATGGCTACACCTTC
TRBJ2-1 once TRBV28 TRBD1 CASSFMGQLHEQFF TGTGCCAGCAGTTTCATGGGACAGTTGCATGAGCAGTTCTTC
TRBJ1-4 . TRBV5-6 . CASSSGGRTNEKLFF TGTGCCAGCAGCTCGGGGGGTCGGACTAATGAAAAACTGTTTTTT
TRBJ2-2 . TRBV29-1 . CSVAGELKAGFTGELFF TGCAGCGTAGCAGGGGAACTAAAAGCGGGATTTACCGGGGAGCTGTTTTTT
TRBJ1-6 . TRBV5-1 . CAGQTEYRYYNSPLHF TGCGCCGGCCAAACCGAATACAGATACTATAATTCACCCCTCCACTTT
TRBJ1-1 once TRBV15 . CATSRISQPNTEAFF TGTGCCACCAGCAGAATCTCACAGCCTAACACTGAAGCTTTCTTT
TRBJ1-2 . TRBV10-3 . CAISGSRDGYTF TGTGCCATCAGTGGAAGCAGGGATGGCTACACCTTC